Sequencing of this T cell receptor beta chain was carried out in a study of T cell responses to AZD1222 COVID-19 vaccine. Study summary: Pooled in the analysis were second doses at about 4 or about 12 weeks. Findings and limits, study-wide: Repertoire sampling happened only post peak T cell response. Possibly, clonal diversity was underestimated; donors were largely white British and included more females. Spike was spanned by vaccine-associated CD4 TCRs, which were dominant at 160-218 and 743-854.

This clone was seen once. Its antigen is undetermined. The CDR3 contains 15 residues. The V gene's germline CDR1 is SGHKS and CDR2 YYEKEE (reference sequence). The V end was cut by 2 bases, the J end by 0 bases, with 10 bases between. Data came from immunoSEQ multiplex PCR; TCRdb stores just in-frame clones and leaves some out. The data hold some 110,000 clones, with approximately 88% observed a single time. The sequencing used peripheral blood, collected on day 0 of AZD1222 vaccination. This receptor was identified in an adult in good health. The chain joins TRBV5-5 to TRBJ2-3, with D unclear. CDR3 nucleotides: TGTGCCAGCAGCTTCGGCCAGACTAGCACAGATACGCAGTATTTT. It encodes CASSFGQTSTDTQYF.